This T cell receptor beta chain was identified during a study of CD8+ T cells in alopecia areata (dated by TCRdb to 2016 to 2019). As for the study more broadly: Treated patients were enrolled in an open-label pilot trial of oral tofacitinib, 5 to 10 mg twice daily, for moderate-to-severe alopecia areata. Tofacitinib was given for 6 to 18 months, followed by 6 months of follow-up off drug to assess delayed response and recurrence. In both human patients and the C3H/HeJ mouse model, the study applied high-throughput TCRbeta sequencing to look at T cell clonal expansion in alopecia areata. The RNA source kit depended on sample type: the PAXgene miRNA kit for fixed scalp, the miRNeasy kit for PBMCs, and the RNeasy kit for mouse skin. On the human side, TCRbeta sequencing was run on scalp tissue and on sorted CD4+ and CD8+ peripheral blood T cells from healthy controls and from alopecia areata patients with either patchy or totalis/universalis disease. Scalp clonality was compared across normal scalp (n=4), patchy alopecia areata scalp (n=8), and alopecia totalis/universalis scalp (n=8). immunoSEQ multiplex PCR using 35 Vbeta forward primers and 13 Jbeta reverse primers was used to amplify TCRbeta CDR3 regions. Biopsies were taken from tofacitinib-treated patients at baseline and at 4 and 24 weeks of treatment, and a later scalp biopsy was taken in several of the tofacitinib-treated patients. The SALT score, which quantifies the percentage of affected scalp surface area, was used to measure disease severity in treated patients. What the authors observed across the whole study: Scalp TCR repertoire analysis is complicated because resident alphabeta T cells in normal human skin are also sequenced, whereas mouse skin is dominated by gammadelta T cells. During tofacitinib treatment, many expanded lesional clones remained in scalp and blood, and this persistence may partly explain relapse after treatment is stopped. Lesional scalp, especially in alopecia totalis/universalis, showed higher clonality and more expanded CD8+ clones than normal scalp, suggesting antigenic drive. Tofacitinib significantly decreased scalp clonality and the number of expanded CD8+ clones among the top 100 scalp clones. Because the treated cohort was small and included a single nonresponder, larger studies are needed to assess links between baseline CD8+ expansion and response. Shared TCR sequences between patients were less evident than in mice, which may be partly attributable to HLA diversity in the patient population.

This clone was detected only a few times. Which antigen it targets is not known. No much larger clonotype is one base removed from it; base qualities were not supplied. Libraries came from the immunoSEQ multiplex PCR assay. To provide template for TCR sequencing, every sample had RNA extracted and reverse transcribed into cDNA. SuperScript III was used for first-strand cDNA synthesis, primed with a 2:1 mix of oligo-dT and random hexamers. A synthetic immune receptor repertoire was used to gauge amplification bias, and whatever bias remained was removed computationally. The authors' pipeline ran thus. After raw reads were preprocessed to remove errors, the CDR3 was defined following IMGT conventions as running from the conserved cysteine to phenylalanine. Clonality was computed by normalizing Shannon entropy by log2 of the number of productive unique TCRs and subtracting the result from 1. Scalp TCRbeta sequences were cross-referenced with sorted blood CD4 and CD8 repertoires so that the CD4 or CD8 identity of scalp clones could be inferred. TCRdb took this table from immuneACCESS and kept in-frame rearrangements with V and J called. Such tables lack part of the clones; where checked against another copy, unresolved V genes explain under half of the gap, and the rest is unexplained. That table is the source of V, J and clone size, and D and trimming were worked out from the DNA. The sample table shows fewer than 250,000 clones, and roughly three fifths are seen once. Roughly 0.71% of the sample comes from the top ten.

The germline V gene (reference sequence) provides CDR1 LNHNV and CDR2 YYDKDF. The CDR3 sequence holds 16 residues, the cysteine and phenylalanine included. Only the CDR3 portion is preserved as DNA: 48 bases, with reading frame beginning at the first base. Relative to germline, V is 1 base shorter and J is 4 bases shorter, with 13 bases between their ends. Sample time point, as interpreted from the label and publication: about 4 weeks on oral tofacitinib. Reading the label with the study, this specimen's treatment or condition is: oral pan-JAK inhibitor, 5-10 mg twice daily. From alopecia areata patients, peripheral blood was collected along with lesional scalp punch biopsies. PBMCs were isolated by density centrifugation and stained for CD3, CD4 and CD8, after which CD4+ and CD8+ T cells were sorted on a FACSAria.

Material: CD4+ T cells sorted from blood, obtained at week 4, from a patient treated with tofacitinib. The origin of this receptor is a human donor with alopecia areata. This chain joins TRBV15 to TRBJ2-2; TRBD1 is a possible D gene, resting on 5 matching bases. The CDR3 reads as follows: CATSRASSGATGELFF. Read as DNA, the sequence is TGTGCCACCAGCAGAGCCTCTAGTGGGGCCACCGGGGAGCTGTTTTTT.